This T cell receptor beta chain was captured in a study of vaccination and CD4 T cells after COVID-19. Study-level background: The study drew post-COVID samples a median 101 days after diagnosis (range 35 to 161).

Trimming stripped 3 bases from V and 5 bases from J, with 16 bases between. This CDR3 contains 14 residues. Germline CDR1 DFQATT, CDR2 SNEGSKA (reference sequence). Study-wide results and limits: The authors identified 304 of 307 vaccine-specific clones in convalescent patients as spike mono-reactive.

Treatment noted: 10-day PBMC culture with coronavirus spike peptide pools or control peptides (ViraFEST assay). There are a few counts of this clonotype. The antigen is not known. The Oncomine TCR Beta short-read assay sequenced DNA from cultured CD4+ T cells. Investigators isolated genomic DNA from cultured CD4+ T cells. One entry per CDR3 protein, called by TCRdb with MiXCR from the PCR reads. The sample yields around 16,000 distinct CDR3 sequences, around 37% seen once. This TCR was recovered from a human donor with COVID-19. V is TRBV20-1 and J is TRBJ2-5, with D perhaps being TRBD1 or TRBD2 (5 bases each). The sequencing sample was made of cultured CD4+ T cells from blood. The CDR3 DNA reads TGCAGTGCTAGTGGGGGTGGCGGCGGCGAGACCCAGTACTTC. Residues: CSASGGGGGETQYF.